A selection of T cell receptor beta chains follows, all from one sample in a study of regulatory T cells in long-lasting Graves disease. From the multiplex PCR reads, TCRdb called clonotypes with MiXCR, one entry per CDR3 protein. Of 350,000 to 450,000 distinct CDR3 sequences listed, roughly a sixth are singletons. These data are also associated with another study on T cells in Graves' hyperthyroidism and ophthalmopathy.

This material consisted of peripheral blood mononuclear cells (PBMCs), taken at new diagnosis, from a patient treated with antithyroid drugs. Source of these receptors: a man aged 40-55 years with Graves disease. Both conserved end residues are part of each CDR3. The D gene is left open where the match is weak. The listing skips clone size in some rows; elsewhere it reads once, few, many or a size class.

abundance	d_gene	v_gene	j_gene	len	CDR3aa	CDR3nt
many	NA	TRBV28	TRBJ1-4	14	CASSSRVRSEKLFF	TGTGCCAGCAGTTCACGGGTACGGTCTGAAAAACTGTTTTTT
many	TRBD1	TRBV5-1	TRBJ1-1	15	CASSEYRGLGTEAFF	TGCGCCAGCAGCGAATACAGGGGGCTTGGGACTGAAGCTTTCTTT
many	NA	TRBV2	TRBJ2-3	14	CASSEYFGTDTQYF	TGTGCCAGCAGTGAATACTTTGGGACAGATACGCAGTATTTT
few	NA	TRBV28	TRBJ1-2	15	CATHRRGRVYYGYTF	TGTGCCACCCACCGGAGGGGGAGGGTTTACTATGGCTACACCTTC
few	NA	TRBV9	TRBJ2-3	14	CASSVGTNTDTQYF	TGTGCCAGCAGCGTAGGGACTAACACAGATACGCAGTATTTT
many	TRBD2	TRBV6-1	TRBJ2-7	15	CASSELAGGSYEQYF	TGTGCCAGCAGTGAGCTAGCGGGGGGCTCCTACGAGCAGTACTTC
many	NA	TRBV12-3/TRBV12-4	TRBJ2-2	15	CASSFAGLNTGELFF	TGTGCCAGCAGTTTTGCGGGTCTGAACACCGGGGAGCTGTTTTTT
many	TRBD1	TRBV6-2/TRBV6-3	TRBJ2-1	14	CASSRQGSYNEQFF	TGTGCCAGCAGCAGACAGGGTTCCTACAATGAGCAGTTCTTC
many	NA	TRBV2	TRBJ2-7	12	CASSGELAEQYF	TGTGCCAGCAGTGGGGAGCTGGCCGAGCAGTACTTC
many	NA	TRBV11-2	TRBJ2-3	15	CASSFLSGSTDTQYF	TGTGCCAGCAGCTTTCTCAGCGGAAGCACAGATACGCAGTATTTT
many	NA	TRBV6-9	TRBJ2-1	13	CASSSAPGGEQFF	TGTGCCAGCAGTTCTGCCCCGGGTGGAGAGCAGTTCTTC
NA	NA	TRBV5-1	TRBJ2-1	16	CASSLRPRSSYNEQFF	TGCGCCAGCAGCTTGCGTCCACGGAGCTCCTACAATGAGCAGTTCTTC
few	TRBD1	TRBV30	TRBJ2-1	15	CAWSAGTGGYNEQFF	TGTGCCTGGAGTGCCGGGACAGGGGGCTACAATGAGCAGTTCTTC
few	NA	TRBV7-9	TRBJ1-2	13	CASSLFGVGGYTF	TGTGCCAGCAGCTTATTCGGGGTAGGAGGCTACACCTTC
NA	TRBD1	TRBV6-1	TRBJ2-2	13	CATSGTGGRELFF	TGTGCCACCTCCGGGACAGGGGGAAGGGAGCTGTTTTTT
few	TRBD2	TRBV20-1	TRBJ2-3	13	CSAQGLAVDTQYF	TGCAGTGCTCAAGGACTAGCGGTAGATACGCAGTATTTT
many	NA	TRBV11-3	TRBJ2-2	13	CASSLRRTGELFF	TGTGCCAGCAGCTTAAGGAGAACCGGGGAGCTGTTTTTT
many	NA	TRBV28	TRBJ2-3	14	CASSSGDNTDTQYF	TGTGCCAGCAGTAGCGGGGACAACACAGATACGCAGTATTTT
few	TRBD1	TRBV10-2	TRBJ1-1	13	CASRVPGQIEAFF	TGCGCCAGCAGGGTACCGGGACAGATTGAAGCTTTCTTT
NA	TRBD2	TRBV7-2	TRBJ2-1	17	CASSPASGGGSYNEQFF	TGTGCCAGCAGCCCGGCTAGCGGGGGGGGGTCCTACAATGAGCAGTTCTTC
many	TRBD1	TRBV28	TRBJ2-1	13	CASSGQGAIEQFF	TGTGCCAGCAGCGGACAGGGGGCAATTGAGCAGTTCTTC
NA	TRBD2	TRBV29-1	TRBJ2-2	16	CSVGKGTSGGAGELFF	TGCAGCGTTGGAAAAGGGACTAGCGGGGGGGCCGGGGAGCTGTTTTTT
NA	TRBD2	TRBV12-3/TRBV12-4	TRBJ2-1	19	CASSFKSLGLAGGPREQFF	TGTGCCAGCAGTTTCAAGTCCTTGGGACTAGCGGGGGGGCCTCGTGAGCAGTTCTTC
many	TRBD1	TRBV30	TRBJ1-1	13	CAWSEDRVAEAFF	TGTGCCTGGAGTGAGGACAGGGTTGCTGAAGCTTTCTTT
many	NA	TRBV6-1	TRBJ1-1	15	CASRSLTAGNTEAFF	TGTGCCAGCAGATCCTTGACCGCGGGGAACACTGAAGCTTTCTTT
NA	TRBD2	TRBV20-1	TRBJ2-3	15	CSAYPSGARRDTQYF	TGCAGTGCGTACCCTAGCGGGGCTCGCCGGGATACGCAGTATTTT
many	TRBD1	TRBV28	TRBJ2-7	16	CASSGDRGRISYEQYF	TGTGCCAGCAGTGGGGACAGGGGGCGGATCTCCTACGAGCAGTACTTC
many	TRBD1	TRBV6-2/TRBV6-3	TRBJ2-1	14	CASSQSGTANEQFF	TGTGCCAGCAGCCAGTCCGGGACAGCCAATGAGCAGTTCTTC
few	NA	TRBV19	TRBJ2-1	16	CASSSMFGWGYNEQFF	TGTGCCAGTAGTAGCATGTTCGGTTGGGGATACAATGAGCAGTTCTTC
NA	NA	TRBV2	TRBJ1-1	16	CASSRGGGRTDTEAFF	TGTGCCAGCAGCCGAGGTGGGGGCAGGACGGACACTGAAGCTTTCTTT
few	NA	TRBV6-4	TRBJ2-7	13	CASTRTDTYEQYF	TGTGCCAGCACGCGGACGGACACCTACGAGCAGTACTTC
many	NA	TRBV27	TRBJ2-1	13	CASSLWGFNEQFF	TGTGCCAGCAGCCTTTGGGGGTTCAATGAGCAGTTCTTC
many	TRBD1	TRBV24-1	TRBJ2-5	15	CATSGAGTAQETQYF	TGTGCCACCAGTGGCGCAGGGACAGCCCAAGAGACCCAGTACTTC
NA	TRBD2	TRBV28	TRBJ2-5	19	CASSFGRRPLRGAGETQYF	TGTGCCAGCAGTTTCGGCAGGAGGCCCCTGCGGGGGGCTGGGGAGACCCAGTACTTC
many	TRBD1	TRBV5-1	TRBJ2-1	17	CASSALPDRDPDNEQFF	TGCGCCAGCAGCGCCCTACCGGACAGGGATCCAGACAATGAGCAGTTCTTC
many	NA	TRBV27	TRBJ1-1	13	CASRWTVYTEAFF	TGTGCCAGCAGGTGGACAGTTTACACTGAAGCTTTCTTT
NA	NA	TRBV4-1	TRBJ1-3	15	CASSQVVLSGNTIYF	TGCGCCAGCAGCCAAGTTGTCCTCTCTGGAAACACCATATATTTT
once	TRBD2	TRBV5-4	TRBJ2-5	15	CASSTGTSGAETQYF	TGTGCCAGCAGCACTGGGACTAGCGGGGCAGAGACCCAGTACTTC
few	TRBD2	TRBV19	TRBJ2-7	16	CASSNRLAGGLGEQYF	TGTGCCAGTAGCAACCGACTAGCGGGGGGTCTGGGAGAGCAGTACTTC
few	NA	TRBV2	TRBJ2-6	19	CASSTRGEGYVSGANVLTF	TGTGCCAGCAGCACCCGGGGTGAGGGTTATGTCTCTGGGGCCAACGTCCTGACTTTC
few	NA	TRBV5-1	TRBJ2-2	16	CASSLDTWSNTGELFF	TGCGCCAGCAGCTTGGACACCTGGTCGAACACCGGGGAGCTGTTTTTT
many	NA	TRBV20-1	TRBJ1-2	14	CSAKKPGANYGYTF	TGCAGTGCCAAAAAGCCGGGGGCTAACTATGGCTACACCTTC
many	NA	TRBV6-1	TRBJ1-4	14	CASGTGIQSGKLFF	TGTGCCAGCGGAACCGGGATCCAATCCGGAAAACTGTTTTTT
few	TRBD1	TRBV19	TRBJ2-2	16	CASSTPTGVGAGELFF	TGTGCCAGTAGTACGCCGACAGGGGTTGGTGCCGGGGAGCTGTTTTTT
many	NA	TRBV30	TRBJ2-1	12	CAWSVLYDEQFF	TGTGCCTGGAGTGTACTGTATGATGAGCAGTTCTTC
NA	TRBD2	TRBV2	TRBJ2-2	18	CASSSLRTSGANTGELFF	TGTGCCAGCAGTTCGCTGCGGACTAGCGGAGCGAACACCGGGGAGCTGTTTTTT
NA	NA	TRBV5-1	TRBJ2-4	14	CASSAAFGENIQYF	TGCGCCAGCAGCGCAGCCTTCGGGGAAAACATTCAGTACTTC
many	NA	TRBV3-1	TRBJ1-1	14	CASSQVSGNTEAFF	TGTGCCAGCAGCCAAGTATCGGGAAACACTGAAGCTTTCTTT
NA	NA	TRBV18	TRBJ1-1	12	CASRIMNAEAFF	TGTGCCAGCAGGATTATGAACGCTGAAGCTTTCTTT
many	NA	TRBV28	TRBJ2-7	13	CASSFPGIYEQYF	TGTGCCAGCAGTTTCCCCGGGATCTACGAGCAGTACTTC
once	NA	TRBV12-3/TRBV12-4	TRBJ1-4	14	CASRNFGEDEKLFF	TGTGCCAGCAGGAACTTCGGCGAGGACGAAAAACTGTTTTTT
many	TRBD1	TRBV12-3/TRBV12-4	TRBJ1-1	15	CASSLRIGTDTEAFF	TGTGCCAGCAGTTTAAGGATCGGGACAGACACTGAAGCTTTCTTT
many	NA	TRBV24-1	TRBJ2-5	13	CATSEVEVETQYF	TGTGCCACCAGTGAGGTCGAGGTGGAGACCCAGTACTTC
once	TRBD2	TRBV11-2	TRBJ2-5	15	CASGGLAGGQETQYF	TGTGCCAGCGGGGGACTAGCGGGGGGCCAAGAGACCCAGTACTTC
many	TRBD2	TRBV9	TRBJ2-1	16	CASSVVARGGYNEQFF	TGTGCCAGCAGCGTAGTAGCGCGGGGGGGGTACAATGAGCAGTTCTTC
NA	NA	TRBV4-2	TRBJ1-3	15	CASSQDGGTGNTIYF	TGTGCCAGCAGCCAAGACGGGGGTACTGGAAACACCATATATTTT
many	TRBD1	TRBV20-1	TRBJ1-5	15	CSASTGAVGNQPQHF	TGCAGTGCTTCTACAGGGGCTGTCGGCAATCAGCCCCAGCATTTT
NA	TRBD2	TRBV29-1	TRBJ2-5	13	CSVQRGADETQYF	TGCAGCGTTCAGCGGGGGGCCGATGAGACCCAGTACTTC